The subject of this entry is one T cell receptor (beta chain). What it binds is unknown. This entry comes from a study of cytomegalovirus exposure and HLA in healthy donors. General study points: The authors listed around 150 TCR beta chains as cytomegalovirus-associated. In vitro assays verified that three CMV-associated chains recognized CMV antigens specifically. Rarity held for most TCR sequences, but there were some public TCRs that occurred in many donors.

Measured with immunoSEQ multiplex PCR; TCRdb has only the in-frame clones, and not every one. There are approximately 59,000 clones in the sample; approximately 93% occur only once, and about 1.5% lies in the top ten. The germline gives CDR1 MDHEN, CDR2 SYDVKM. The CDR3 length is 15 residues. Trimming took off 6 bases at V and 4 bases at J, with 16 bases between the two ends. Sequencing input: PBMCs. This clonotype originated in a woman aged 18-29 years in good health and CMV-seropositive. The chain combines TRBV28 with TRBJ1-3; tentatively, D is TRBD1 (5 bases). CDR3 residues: CASRTIDRIGNTIYF. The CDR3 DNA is TGTGCCAGCAGAACCATTGACAGAATAGGAAACACCATATATTTT.